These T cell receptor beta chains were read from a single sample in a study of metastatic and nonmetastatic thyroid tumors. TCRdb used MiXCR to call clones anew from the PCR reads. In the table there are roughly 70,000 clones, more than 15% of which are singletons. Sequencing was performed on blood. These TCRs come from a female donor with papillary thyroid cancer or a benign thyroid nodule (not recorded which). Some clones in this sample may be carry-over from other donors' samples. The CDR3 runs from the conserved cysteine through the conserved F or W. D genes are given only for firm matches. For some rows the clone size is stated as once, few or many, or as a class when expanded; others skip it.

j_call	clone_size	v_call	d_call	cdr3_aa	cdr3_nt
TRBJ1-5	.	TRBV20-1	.	CSARDIAGNQPQHF	TGCAGTGCTAGAGACATAGCAGGCAATCAGCCCCAGCATTTT
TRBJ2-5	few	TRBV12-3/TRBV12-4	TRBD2	CASSRSGNRDTQYF	TGTGCCAGCAGCCGGAGCGGGAACCGAGACACCCAGTACTTC
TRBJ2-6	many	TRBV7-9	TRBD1	CASRTGASGANVLTF	TGTGCCAGCCGGACAGGGGCATCTGGGGCCAACGTCCTGACTTTC
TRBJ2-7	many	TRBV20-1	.	CSARDRYSYEQYF	TGCAGTGCTAGAGATCGTTATTCCTACGAGCAGTACTTC
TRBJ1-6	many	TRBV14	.	CASSLGSYNSPLHF	TGTGCCAGCAGCCTGGGCTCCTATAATTCACCCCTCCACTTT
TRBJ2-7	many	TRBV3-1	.	CASSLRYEQYF	TGTGCCAGCAGCCTCCGGTACGAGCAGTACTTC
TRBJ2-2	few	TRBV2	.	CASIGQTGVGELFF	TGTGCCAGCATAGGACAGACAGGTGTCGGGGAGCTGTTTTTT
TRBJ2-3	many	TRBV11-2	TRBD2	CASSPRRLATKLDTQYF	TGTGCCAGCAGCCCCCGTAGACTAGCGACGAAGCTGGATACGCAGTATTTT
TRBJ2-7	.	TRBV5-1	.	CASSLSSYEQYF	TGCGCCAGCAGCTTGTCCTCCTACGAGCAGTACTTC
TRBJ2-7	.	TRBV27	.	CASSLPPNKQYF	TGTGCCAGCAGTTTACCTCCCAACAAGCAGTACTTC
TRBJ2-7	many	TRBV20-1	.	CSARDVAGTTIREQYF	TGCAGTGCTAGAGATGTTGCGGGGACGACAATACGGGAGCAGTACTTC
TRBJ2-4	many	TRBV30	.	CAWSWDSWAKNIQYF	TGTGCCTGGAGTTGGGACTCGTGGGCCAAAAACATTCAGTACTTC
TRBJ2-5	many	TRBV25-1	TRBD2	CASSEYAGVGETQYF	TGTGCCAGCAGTGAATATGCGGGAGTAGGAGAGACCCAGTACTTC
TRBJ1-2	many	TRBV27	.	CASSKPGVGGYTF	TGTGCCAGCAGCAAACCAGGGGTGGGAGGCTACACCTTC
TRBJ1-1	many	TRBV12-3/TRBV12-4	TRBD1	CASRRDRNTEAFF	TGTGCCAGCAGGCGGGACAGGAACACTGAAGCTTTCTTT
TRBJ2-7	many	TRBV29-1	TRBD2	CSVRGLGFYEQYF	TGCAGCGTCAGAGGACTAGGCTTCTACGAGCAGTACTTC
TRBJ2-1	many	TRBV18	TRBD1	CASSPGQSGEQFF	TGTGCCAGCTCACCGGGACAGTCTGGCGAGCAGTTCTTC
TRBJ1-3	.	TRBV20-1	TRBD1	CSASRDRGTLSGNTIYF	TGCAGTGCTAGCCGGGACAGGGGGACCCTCTCTGGAAACACCATATATTTT
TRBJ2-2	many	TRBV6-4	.	CASSDSISGDAGELFF	TGTGCCAGCAGTGACTCGATTTCCGGCGACGCCGGGGAGCTGTTTTTT
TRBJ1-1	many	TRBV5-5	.	CASSIGRNTEAFF	TGTGCCAGCAGCATAGGACGGAACACTGAAGCTTTCTTT
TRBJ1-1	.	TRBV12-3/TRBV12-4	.	CASSSGQGMDTEAFF	TGTGCCAGCAGTTCTGGGCAGGGGATGGATACTGAAGCTTTCTTT
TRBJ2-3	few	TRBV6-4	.	CASSDGPADTQYF	TGTGCCAGCAGTGACGGACCAGCAGATACGCAGTATTTT
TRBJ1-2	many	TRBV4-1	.	CASSQIHKLRDGFNYGYTF	TGCGCCAGCAGCCAAATCCACAAACTCAGGGACGGATTTAACTATGGCTACACCTTC
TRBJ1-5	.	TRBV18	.	CASSKSEGGNQPQHF	TGTGCCAGCTCAAAAAGTGAGGGGGGCAATCAGCCCCAGCATTTT
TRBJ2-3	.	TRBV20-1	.	CSAREMREADTQYF	TGCAGTGCTAGAGAAATGAGGGAAGCAGATACGCAGTATTTT
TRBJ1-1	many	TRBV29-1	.	CSAGPLGGNTEAFF	TGCAGCGCCGGACCTCTCGGGGGTAACACTGAAGCTTTCTTT
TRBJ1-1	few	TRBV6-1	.	CASRARRGTEAFF	TGTGCCAGCCGCGCCCGTCGCGGCACTGAAGCTTTCTTT